Below, 3 T cell receptor beta chains from the same sample are listed, as sequenced in a study of blood T cell repertoires in COVID-19. Here immunoSEQ multiplex PCR was the method, and the copy in TCRdb shows in-frame clones only, minus some. The repertoire holds about 180,000 clones, with over 70% as singletons. Sequences were obtained from PBMCs or T cells enriched from blood (not recorded which). The receptors stem from a man in his sixties who had been exposed to COVID-19.

This chain's CDR3 is CASSPRGGNTIYF. The CDR3 region has the DNA TGTGCCAGCAGTCCCAGGGGTGGAAACACCATATATTTT. V is TRBV2 and J is TRBJ1-3; TRBD1 is a possible D gene (6 bases). From germline, CDR1 is SNHLY and CDR2 FYNNEI. The CDR3 is made up of 13 amino acids. The V and J ends lost 5 bases and 3 bases respectively, with 8 bases between them.

The V call is TRBV7-3, the J call TRBJ2-1, with TRBD2 matching 7 bases. Trimming took 5 bases from V and 7 from J; bases not matched to a gene: 5. The CDR3 consists of 13 residues. CDR1 SGHTA and CDR2 FQGTGA come from the germline V gene. CDR3 in amino acids: CASSPPGGNEQFF. CDR3 sequence (DNA): TGTGCCAGCAGCCCGCCCGGGGGGAATGAGCAGTTCTTC.

A single count supports this clone. The V call is TRBV3-1 (or the pseudogene TRBV3-2), the J call TRBJ2-2; 11 nucleotides line up with TRBD2. CDR1 is LGHDT and CDR2 is YNNKEL in the germline V gene (reference sequence). This CDR3 comprises 16 residues. With V trimmed by 6 bases and J by 5 bases, 8 bases remained unmatched. The CDR3 loop is CASSRLAGGRTGELFF. The CDR3, as DNA: TGTGCCAGCAGTCGTCTAGCGGGAGGTCGGACCGGGGAGCTGTTTTTT.